This TCR beta chain was recorded in a study of CD8 T cells in ankylosing spondylitis. Study-level results: Roughly eight highly homologous variants made up a TCR beta motif that seemed to typify ankylosing spondylitis blood. Disease-linked clones were found to be CD8+ and relatively rare in peripheral blood.

There are a few counts of this clonotype. What it recognizes is unknown. Germline-derived CDR1 and CDR2 are DFQATT and SNEGSKA (reference sequence). V was cut by 1 base and J by 4 bases, with 13 bases left in between. The CDR3 is 14 residues long. Quantitative barcoded 5'-RACE was used to prepare TCR beta libraries. TCRdb redid the calling of the 5' RACE reads with MiXCR, one entry per CDR3 protein. Seen here are approximately 440,000 distinct CDR3 sequences, roughly 18% observed once, and the top ten hold around 0.92%. This receptor was obtained from a male donor with ankylosing spondylitis. Sequences were obtained from blood, either unsorted or a sorted T cell fraction (not recorded which). The chain recombines TRBV20-1 with TRBJ1-2; D perhaps matches TRBD1 (6 bases). CDR3: CSARASGTSYGYTF. The CDR3 DNA follows: TGCAGTGCTAGAGCCTCCGGGACAAGCTATGGCTACACCTTC.